Each of the 22 T cell receptor beta chains below was sequenced from the same sample in a study of T cells in Graves' hyperthyroidism and ophthalmopathy. Authors of the study amplified TCR beta CDR3 regions from RNA transcripts. Primed by the HTBI set, a first-round RT-PCR was run on the TCR CDR3. In TCRdb, the multiplex PCR reads were re-called with MiXCR into one record per CDR3 protein. The profile shows 450,000 to 700,000 distinct CDR3 sequences, more than 45% of them singletons. The sequencing input was peripheral blood or thyroid tissue (not recorded which). Source of these receptors: an adult woman with Graves' disease, either hyperthyroidism or ophthalmopathy (not recorded which).

The chain combines TRBV7-9 with TRBJ2-5, with D possibly TRBD2 on 6 matching bases. V dropped 6 bases and J dropped 1 base, with 15 bases sitting between them. The CDR3 totals 15 residues. CDR1 is SEHNR and CDR2 is FQNEAQ in the germline V gene (reference sequence). CDR3: CASRLPGGAQETQYF. CDR3 coding DNA: TGTGCCAGCAGACTCCCCGGGGGTGCCCAAGAGACCCAGTACTTC.

In regard to this clonotype: Since the CDR3 does not end with the conserved phenylalanine or tryptophan, this likely comes from a read error. This chain joins TRBV5-1 and TRBJ1-2; 9 bases align to TRBD1. The CDR3 runs to 14 residues. The germline CDR1 and CDR2 sequences are SGHRS and YFSETQ. The CDR3 protein is CASRHTGGVYSYTL. Written as DNA, the CDR3 is TGCGCCAGCAGGCATACAGGGGGCGTCTATAGCTACACCCTC.

This clonotype was counted many times. The V and J genes are TRBV19 and TRBJ2-5; D is possibly TRBD2 (5 bases). CDR3 length equals 16 residues. Germline values: CDR1 LNHDA, CDR2 SQIVND (reference sequence). Trimming removed 7 bases from V and 4 bases from J, with 22 bases in between. As DNA, the CDR3 is TGTGCCAGTATGGGCGGGCCGGCTAGGCGTTCAGAGACCCAGTACTTC. Protein sequence: CASMGGPARRSETQYF.

Ten or more counts support this clonotype. The rearrangement links TRBV5-4 to TRBJ2-7; 11 bases align to TRBD1. V dropped 4 bases and J dropped 3; count of bases not matched to a gene: 6. Germline values: CDR1 SGHNT, CDR2 YYREEE (reference sequence). This CDR3 comprises 15 residues. CDR3 DNA sequence: TGTGCCAGCAGCGAGGGACAGGGGGACCGCTACGAGCAGTACTTC. Protein: CASSEGQGDRYEQYF.

This clonotype was seen many times. The chain combines TRBV5-8 with TRBJ1-6; D unresolved. CDR1 and CDR2 (germline): SGHTS, YDEGEE. The CDR3 contains 13 residues. V dropped 4 bases and J dropped 8 bases, with 10 bases sitting between them. The CDR3 coding sequence is TGTGCCAGCAGCCTGAAACGGGATTCACCCCTCCACTTT. The encoded protein is CASSLKRDSPLHF.

In its sample, this clonotype was seen many times. The chain is built from TRBV11-2 and TRBJ1-1; TRBD1 is a possible D gene (5 bases). The CDR3 is 13 amino acids. The germline V and J ends were trimmed by 3 bases and 8 bases, with 13 bases remaining between them. Germline V gene data show CDR1 as SGHAT and CDR2 as FQNNGV. The CDR3 reads CASSLGTGIEAFF. The CDR3 bases are TGTGCCAGCAGCTTGGGGACGGGGATAGAAGCTTTCTTT.

CDR3 region: CASFILQRASPYEQYF. CDR3 coding DNA: TGTGCCAGCTTTATCCTTCAGCGAGCAAGCCCCTACGAGCAGTACTTC. The chain joins TRBV2 to TRBJ2-7; no reliable D call. Per the germline V gene, CDR1 is SNHLY and CDR2 is FYNNEI. The CDR3 runs 16 residues. The V end lost 8 bases, the J end lost 2 bases, and 22 bases lay between the germline ends.

The chain couples TRBV29-1 to TRBJ2-2; TRBD1 is a possible D gene (6 bases). CDR3 length: 13 residues. The V end lost 8 bases, the J end lost 0 bases, and 10 bases lay between the germline ends. Germline V gene lookup returns CDR1 SQVTM and CDR2 ANQGSEA. In nucleotides, the CDR3 is TGCAGCTTCACAGGGTCGAACACCGGGGAGCTGTTTTTT. This sequence encodes CSFTGSNTGELFF.

The rearrangement joins TRBV10-2 to TRBJ1-4; D call uncertain. The length of the CDR3 is 13 residues. Germline CDR1 WSHSY, CDR2 SAAADI. V was cut by 6 bases and J by 7 bases, with 12 bases left in between. The CDR3 here is CASRGNIFEKLFF. The CDR3 region has the DNA TGCGCCAGCAGGGGGAACATTTTTGAAAAACTGTTTTTT.

A single count supports this clonotype. This sequence joins TRBV19 and TRBJ1-2; TRBD1 matches 10 bases. V was pared by 8 bases and J by 2 bases, with 5 bases of the junction left unmatched. The CDR3 contains 14 residues. The germline V gene encodes CDR1 LNHDA and CDR2 SQIVND (reference sequence). The CDR3 sequence is CASGRDRGNYGYTF. CDR3 DNA: TGTGCCAGTGGTCGGGACAGGGGAAACTATGGCTACACCTTC.

The CDR3 loop is CSVRTGAEAFF. CDR3 coding DNA: TGCAGCGTGCGGACAGGGGCTGAAGCTTTCTTT. The chain recombines TRBV29-1 with TRBJ1-1; TRBD1 agrees at 9 bases. Germline assignment: CDR1 SQVTM and CDR2 ANQGSEA. The J segment lost 6 bases and the V segment lost 6 bases, leaving 2 bases of the junction unmatched. The CDR3 sequence is 11 residues long.

This clonotype was detected only a few times. The V call is TRBV25-1, the J call TRBJ2-7; 13 positions match TRBD2. CDR1 and CDR2 (germline): MGHDK, SYGVNS. With V trimmed by 2 bases and J by 8 bases, 6 bases remained unmatched. The CDR3 is 15 amino acids. CDR3 in amino acids: CASSEGLAGDQQQYF. Written as DNA, the CDR3 is TGTGCCAGCAGTGAAGGACTAGCGGGAGATCAACAGCAGTACTTC.

The chain has TRBV5-1 and TRBJ2-2; TRBD1 might be the D (6 bases). Germline assignment: CDR1 SGHRS and CDR2 YFSETQ. This CDR3 comprises 15 residues. The V end lost 0 bases, the J end lost 5 bases, and 11 bases lay between the germline ends. The DNA for the CDR3 is TGCGCCAGCAGCTTGGAAGGGGGAGTTACCGGGGAGCTGTTTTTT. This sequence encodes CASSLEGGVTGELFF.

This clonotype was detected only once. The chain links TRBV5-1 to TRBJ1-2; TRBD1 agrees at 7 bases. The ends lost 5 bases at V and 1 base at J; junction bases unmatched: 11. The CDR3 is 16 amino acids. Germline V gene data show CDR1 as SGHRS and CDR2 as YFSETQ. The CDR3 DNA sequence: TGCGCCAGCAGTCAGAGGACAGGCACCAATAACTATGGCTACACCTTC. Translation gives CASSQRTGTNNYGYTF.

This clonotype occurred many times. V and J are TRBV6-1 and TRBJ2-7; D is perhaps TRBD1 (6 bases). V was shortened by 7 bases and J by 2 bases, with 21 bases between the two germline ends. The CDR3 spans 16 residues. CDR1 MNHNS and CDR2 SASEGT come from the germline V gene. CDR3 DNA: TGTGCCAGCATCCGGACCCGGACAGATGCCCCCTACGAGCAGTACTTC. This encodes CASIRTRTDAPYEQYF.

The chain employs TRBV12-3 or TRBV12-4 and TRBJ2-2; 7 positions match TRBD1. V lost 6 bases to trimming and J lost 3 bases; unmatched junction nucleotides: 4. There are 14 residues in the CDR3. The CDR3 DNA follows: TGTGCCAGCAGGGTGACAGGGTACACCGGGGAGCTGTTTTTT. Encoded protein: CASRVTGYTGELFF.

The chain couples TRBV24-1 to TRBJ2-5; D perhaps matches TRBD2 (5 bases). The CDR3 sequence is 12 residues long. The germline CDR1 and CDR2 sequences are KGHDR and SFDVKD. V lost 3 bases to trimming and J lost 14 bases, with 15 bases between them. CDR3 sequence reads: CATSDPGLELYF. The CDR3 DNA follows: TGTGCCACCAGTGATCCCGGACTGGAGTTATACTTC.

The V and J genes are TRBV7-8 and TRBJ2-1, with D uncertain. Germline-derived CDR1 and CDR2 are SGHVS and FQNEAQ. Trimming left V 1 base short and J 8 bases short, with 9 bases between. CDR3 length: 13 amino acids. This CDR3 reads CASSLVFGDEQFF. In DNA, the CDR3 is TGTGCCAGCAGCTTAGTTTTCGGTGATGAGCAGTTCTTC.

This chain links TRBV10-3 with TRBJ2-2; D possibly corresponds to TRBD1 (6 bases). V lost 7 bases, J lost 0 bases, and 15 bases lay in between. The CDR3 loop spans 16 amino acids. In germline, CDR1 is ENHRY, CDR2 SYGVKD. CDR3 coding DNA: TGTGCCATCAAAAGGTGGGACACCACGAACACCGGGGAGCTGTTTTTT. Its translation: CAIKRWDTTNTGELFF.

In this sample, this clonotype turned up a few times. The rearrangement joins TRBV20-1 to TRBJ1-6; D perhaps matches TRBD1 (5 bases). With 1 base removed from V and 7 bases from J, the gap between germline ends came to 11 bases. This CDR3 region has 14 residues. Germline values: CDR1 DFQATT, CDR2 SNEGSKA (reference sequence). CDR3 loop: CSARVRGRNSPLHF. The CDR3 DNA is TGCAGTGCTAGAGTTCGGGGGAGGAATTCACCCCTCCACTTT.

As concerns this clonotype: The germline gene is not matched at one end of the junction; a read error may be the cause. V is TRBV12-3 or TRBV12-4 and J is TRBJ1-6; D unresolved. This CDR3 contains 16 residues. The CDR3 is CASSQARTDINSPLHF. In nucleotides, the CDR3 is TGCGCCAGCAGCCAAGCGAGGACGGATATAAATTCACCCCTCCACTTT.

This clonotype was observed a single time. This chain joins TRBV13 and TRBJ1-2; D remains unclear. Germline CDR1 PRHDT, CDR2 FYEKMQ (reference sequence). The CDR3 covers 12 residues. V lost 8 bases to trimming and J lost 7 bases, with 14 bases between them. The CDR3 DNA reads TGTGCCAGCGGAGCGGCTCGAAGTGGCTACACCTTC. It codes for CASGAARSGYTF.